One and the same sample provided the 3 T cell receptor beta chains below, sequenced in a study of T-cell reconstitution after alpha-beta-depleted transplantation in children (dated by TCRdb to 2016 to 2017). The receptor library was made with PCR. TCRdb shows the sequencer as Illumina HiSeq 2500. Molecular barcoding was employed in the preparation of TCR libraries, with unique molecular identifiers being used to normalize TCRbeta repertoire quantification. TCRdb reprocessed the public reads (quality trimming at Q25 with fastp, clone calling with MiXCR) and kept in-frame beta chains. Each record represents a unique CDR3 protein, reported with the most common genes and DNA among its rows. This sample holds about 240,000 distinct CDR3 sequences; roughly 25% were observed only once. The ten largest clones take up 2.6% of the sample. Interpreted using the paper, the treatment or condition label stands for: allogeneic hematopoietic cell transplantation with graft depleted of TCRalphabeta T cells and CD19 B cells.

Here the sequenced sample was PBMCs, taken before TCRalphabeta/CD19-depleted stem cell transplant. The receptors were gathered from a girl aged 2-10 years with Fanconi anemia, due to receive a stem cell transplant.

This clonotype was detected many times. V gene TRBV29-1 combines with J gene TRBJ2-1; the D gene is possibly TRBD1 (6 bases). Per germline, CDR1 SQVTM and CDR2 ANQGSEA. The CDR3 consists of 14 residues. Trimming removed 4 bases at V and 2 bases at J, with 12 bases between. The chain's CDR3 is CSVAPRGPYNEQFF. CDR3 nucleotides: TGCAGCGTTGCGCCCAGGGGTCCCTACAATGAGCAGTTCTTC.

The V call is TRBV5-1, the J call TRBJ2-1; D ambiguous. Germline V gene lookup returns CDR1 SGHRS and CDR2 YFSETQ. The CDR3 totals 13 residues. V dropped 7 bases and J dropped 3 bases, with 11 bases sitting between them. As DNA, the CDR3 is TGCGCCAGCTCTATGGGCGGCTACAATGAGCAGTTCTTC. This translates into CASSMGGYNEQFF.

V usage is TRBV3-1 and J usage is TRBJ2-7; tentatively, D is TRBD2 (6 bases). V was pared by 1 base and J by 3 bases, with 7 bases between. This CDR3 region has 13 residues. CDR1 and CDR2 (germline): LGHDT, YNNKEL (reference sequence). DNA of the CDR3: TGTGCCAGCAGCCAAGGTAGCGGCTACGAGCAGTACTTC. Translation: CASSQGSGYEQYF.